The rows below give T cell receptor beta chains drawn from one sample of a study of blood T cell repertoires in COVID-19. The protocol was immunoSEQ multiplex PCR, while the TCRdb copy is restricted to in-frame clones and leaves out a portion. The table records around 230,000 clones, 83% of them present only once. The sequenced material came from peripheral blood. The receptor set was obtained from a woman aged 40 to 50 with active or convalescent COVID-19. Both conserved end residues are part of each CDR3. The D gene is left open where the match is weak. Size values are once, few and many counts, or a class for expanded clones, and some rows have none.

>TRBJ1-2|.|TRBD1|TRBV7-2
TGTGCCAGCAGCCAGGACAGGGGAAGTGGCTACACCTTC
CASSQDRGSGYTF
>TRBJ2-5|.|TRBD2|TRBV24-1
TGTGCCACCAGTGATTTGGCTAGCGGGAGTGGTAGAGAGACCCAGTACTTC
CATSDLASGSGRETQYF
>TRBJ2-7|.|.|TRBV7-9
TGTGCCAGCAGCAAGAGCTCCTACGAGCAGTACTTC
CASSKSSYEQYF
>TRBJ2-1|.|TRBD2|TRBV19
TGTGCCAGTAGTTTCCCCCTAGCGGGAGGACGAGATGAGCAGTTCTTC
CASSFPLAGGRDEQFF
>TRBJ2-3|.|.|TRBV29-1
TGCAGCGTGCTGGGGGGTGCGGGGTCCCCAGATACGCAGTATTTT
CSVLGGAGSPDTQYF
>TRBJ2-7|.|TRBD1|TRBV6-5
TGTGCCAGCTCATCCGACAGGGGCGAGCAGTACTTC
CASSSDRGEQYF
>TRBJ2-2|.|TRBD2|TRBV9
TGTGCCAGCAGCACCGGACTAGCGGGGAACACCGGGGAGCTGTTTTTT
CASSTGLAGNTGELFF
>TRBJ1-2|.|TRBD1|TRBV27
TGTGCCAGCAGTTTAATTGGGACAGGGGGAGGCTACACCTTC
CASSLIGTGGGYTF
>TRBJ1-1|.|.|TRBV29-1
TGCAGCGTTGCTACAGTTGGGAACACTGAAGCTTTCTTT
CSVATVGNTEAFF
>TRBJ1-2|few|.|TRBV7-3
TGTGCCAGCAGCTCCGGGAGGAATGATGGCTACACCTTC
CASSSGRNDGYTF
>TRBJ2-5|.|.|TRBV7-9
TGTGCCAGCAGCTCTCTCGGGGTTGAGCCTCCCGAGACCCAGTACTTC
CASSSLGVEPPETQYF
>TRBJ1-1|.|.|TRBV7-8
TGTGCCAGCAGCTTAGCGTTCCAGGGTTTGAACACTGAAGCTTTCTTT
CASSLAFQGLNTEAFF
>TRBJ2-7|.|.|TRBV11-2
TGTGCCAGCAGCCCCCTGACTAACTACGAGCAGTACTTC
CASSPLTNYEQYF
>TRBJ2-5|once|.|TRBV21-1
TGTGCCAGCAGCCGCCATGGACAGTCACTCCAAGAGACCCAGTACTTC
CASSRHGQSLQETQYF
>TRBJ2-1|.|TRBD2|TRBV24-1
TGTGCCACCACCGGGACTAGCGGGGTAAATGAGCAGTTCTTC
CATTGTSGVNEQFF
>TRBJ2-3|.|.|TRBV27
TGTGCCAGTCGAAGGGGGGGAAGCGGAATAGATACGCAGTATTTT
CASRRGGSGIDTQYF
>TRBJ2-5|.|TRBD2|TRBV7-3
TGTGCCAGCGGCGGGGGTCAACTGGAGACCCAGTACTTC
CASGGGQLETQYF
>TRBJ2-3|.|TRBD2|TRBV9
TGTGCCAGCAGCCTGAAACTAGCGGGGGGGGCAGATACGCAGTATTTT
CASSLKLAGGADTQYF
>TRBJ2-5|.|TRBD1|TRBV10-3
TGTGCCATCAGTTCGGGGACAGGGCCCATCCAAGAGACCCAGTACTTC
CAISSGTGPIQETQYF
>TRBJ2-3|.|TRBD1|TRBV4-1
TGCGCCAGCAGCCGCCCGGGACAGGGAACAGATACGCAGTATTTT
CASSRPGQGTDTQYF
>TRBJ1-3|.|TRBD1|TRBV9
TGTGCCAGCAGCGGGGGACAGTCCGAAAACACCATATATTTT
CASSGGQSENTIYF
>TRBJ2-3|.|TRBD2|TRBV5-1
TGCGCCAGCAGCTCCGCGGGGGGCATCACAGATACGCAGTATTTT
CASSSAGGITDTQYF
>TRBJ2-7|.|.|TRBV30
TGTGCCTGGAGTGTATGGGGCAGGACCTACGAGCAGTACTTC
CAWSVWGRTYEQYF
>TRBJ2-7|.|TRBD2|TRBV5-1
TGCGCCAGCAGCTTGGCCGCTAGCGGGGTTACCTACGAGCAGTACTTC
CASSLAASGVTYEQYF
>TRBJ2-5|.|.|TRBV23-1
TGCGCCAGCAGATTTGGGGGCAGAGAAGAGACCCAGTACTTC
CASRFGGREETQYF
>TRBJ2-3|once|.|TRBV7-2
TGTGCCAGCAGCCTTAGAGGCCCACCCCCAGATACGCAGTATTTT
CASSLRGPPPDTQYF
>TRBJ2-1|.|.|TRBV27
TGTGCCAGCAGTTGGTACAGGGCGTCCAATGAGCAGTTCTTC
CASSWYRASNEQFF
>TRBJ2-1|.|TRBD2|TRBV9
TGTGCCAGCAGCCTCACTAGCGGGGCCTACAATGAGCAGTTCTTC
CASSLTSGAYNEQFF
>TRBJ1-1|.|TRBD1|TRBV5-1
TGCGCCAGCGGGACAGGGGCCCAGGGGAACACTGAAGCTTTCTTT
CASGTGAQGNTEAFF
>TRBJ2-3|.|TRBD2|TRBV12-3/TRBV12-4
TGTGCCAGCAGTTTAGGTGCCGGGGGGGCCGCGTATTTT
CASSLGAGGAAYF
>TRBJ2-5|.|.|TRBV27
TGTGCCAGCAGGATGGGACTTTTAGGAGAGACCCAGTACTTC
CASRMGLLGETQYF
>TRBJ2-2|.|TRBD2|TRBV7-6
TGTGCCAGCACGGGGGGAGGGCGACCCACCGGGGAGCTGTTTTTT
CASTGGGRPTGELFF
>TRBJ1-1|.|TRBD1|TRBV28
TGTGCCAGCAGTTTTGTCAGGGGGACTGAAGCTTTCTTT
CASSFVRGTEAFF